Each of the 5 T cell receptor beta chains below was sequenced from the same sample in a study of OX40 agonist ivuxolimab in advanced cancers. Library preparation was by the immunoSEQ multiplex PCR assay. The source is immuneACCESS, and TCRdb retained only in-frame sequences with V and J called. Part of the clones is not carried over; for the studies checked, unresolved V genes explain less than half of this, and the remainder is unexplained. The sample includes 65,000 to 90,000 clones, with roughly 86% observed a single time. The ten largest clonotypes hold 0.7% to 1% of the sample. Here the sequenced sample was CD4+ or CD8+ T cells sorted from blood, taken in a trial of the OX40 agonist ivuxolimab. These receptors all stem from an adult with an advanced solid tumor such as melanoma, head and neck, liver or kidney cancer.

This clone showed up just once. The CDR3 sequence is CASRPRQGTGNEQFF. CDR3 DNA: TGTGCCAGCAGGCCAAGACAGGGGACAGGGAATGAGCAGTTCTTC. The genes are TRBV6-5 and TRBJ2-1, with 9 bases fitting TRBD1. CDR1 and CDR2 (germline): MNHEY, SVGAGI. V gave up 6 bases and J gave up 7 bases; unmatched junction bases: 10. This CDR3 is built from 15 residues.

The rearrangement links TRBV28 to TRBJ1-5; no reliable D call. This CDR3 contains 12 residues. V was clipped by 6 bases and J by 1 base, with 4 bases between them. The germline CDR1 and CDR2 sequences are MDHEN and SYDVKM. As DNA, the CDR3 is TGTGCCAGCAGGGGGAGCAATCAGCCCCAGCATTTT. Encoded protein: CASRGSNQPQHF.

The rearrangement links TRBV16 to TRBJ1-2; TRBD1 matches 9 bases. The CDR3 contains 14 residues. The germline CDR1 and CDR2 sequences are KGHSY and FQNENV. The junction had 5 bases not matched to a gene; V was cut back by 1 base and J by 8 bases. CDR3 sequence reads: CASSQLDRGGGYTF. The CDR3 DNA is TGTGCCAGCAGCCAATTGGACAGGGGCGGAGGCTACACCTTC.

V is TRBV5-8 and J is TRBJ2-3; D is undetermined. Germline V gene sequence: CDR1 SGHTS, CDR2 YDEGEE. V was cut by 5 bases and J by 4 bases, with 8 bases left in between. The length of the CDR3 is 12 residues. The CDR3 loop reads CASSQNPDTQYF. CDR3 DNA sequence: TGTGCCAGCAGTCAGAACCCAGATACGCAGTATTTT.

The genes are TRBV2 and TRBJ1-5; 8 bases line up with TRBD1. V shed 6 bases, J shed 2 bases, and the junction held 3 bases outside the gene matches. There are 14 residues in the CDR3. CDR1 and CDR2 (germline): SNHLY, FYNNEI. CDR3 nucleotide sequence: TGTGCCAGCAGGGGGACAGGAGGCAATCAGCCCCAGCATTTT. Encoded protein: CASRGTGGNQPQHF.